Following are 9 T cell receptor beta chains from one sample sequenced in a study of blood T cells in healthy people across ages. The use of a sample-barcoded 5' primer and a J-beta primer mix characterized a second PCR of roughly 6 to 11 cycles. TCRdb redid the calling of the 5' RACE reads with MiXCR, one entry per CDR3 protein. Of 1,800,000 or so distinct CDR3 sequences in the sample, 39% are singletons; the top ten hold about 21%. The sample taken for sequencing was blood. Receptors were obtained from a human donor in good health.

This clonotype has just a few counts. The rearrangement uses TRBV19 and TRBJ1-1, with D perhaps matching TRBD1 (6 bases). V was cut by 6 bases and J by 5 bases, with 13 bases left in between. Germline V gene sequence: CDR1 LNHDA, CDR2 SQIVND (reference sequence). The CDR3 extends over 13 amino acids. The CDR3, as DNA: TGTGCCAGTAGGACAGGTTGGGAAACTGAAGCTTTCTTT. Translated, it gives CASRTGWETEAFF.

The CDR3 region is CASTDSGFYGYTF. Written as DNA, the CDR3 is TGTGCCAGCACGGACAGTGGTTTCTATGGCTACACCTTC. The chain combines TRBV12-3 or TRBV12-4 with TRBJ1-2, with a weak D call TRBD1 (6 bases). The CDR3 covers 13 residues. Trimming pared 7 bases from V and 4 bases from J, leaving 13 bases between.

The chain couples TRBV2 to TRBJ1-1; 8 bases are shared with TRBD1. The CDR3 is made up of 15 amino acids. CDR1 and CDR2 from the germline V gene are SNHLY and FYNNEI. After removal of 7 bases from V and 2 bases from J, the junction contained 9 bases not matched to a gene. As DNA, the CDR3 is TGTGCCAGCACCTTCGGTGGGACAGGAAACACTGAAGCTTTCTTT. It yields the protein CASTFGGTGNTEAFF.

The chain combines TRBV29-1 with TRBJ1-1; D is unclear. Trimming shortened V by 4 bases and J by 0 bases, and 18 bases separated the two germline ends. Germline CDR1 and CDR2: SQVTM and ANQGSEA. CDR3 length: 16 residues. CDR3 amino acids: CSVGLKAYAMNTEAFF. CDR3 DNA sequence: TGCAGCGTTGGGTTGAAAGCCTACGCCATGAACACTGAAGCTTTCTTT.

This clonotype turned up a few times. The CDR3, as DNA: TGTGCCAGCAGCGTAGCCGCGACACCGAACGGATACAATGAGCAGTTCTTC. This sequence encodes CASSVAATPNGYNEQFF. This chain connects TRBV9 to TRBJ2-1; D unclear. CDR3 length: 17 residues. Trimming cost V 0 bases and J 4 bases, with 17 bases left between them. Looked up from germline, CDR1 is SGDLS and CDR2 is YYNGEE.

Only a few counts were recorded for this clonotype. The chain has TRBV12-3 or TRBV12-4 and TRBJ1-2, with TRBD1 matching 9 bases. V shed 3 bases and J 5 bases; nucleotides not matched to a gene: 10. CDR3 length: 16 residues. In nucleotides, the CDR3 is TGTGCCAGCAGTTTGAGGGGACAGGGATCAGGGTATGGCTACACCTTC. Its translation is CASSLRGQGSGYGYTF.

The chain has TRBV5-5 and TRBJ2-1; no reliable D call. The germline V gene has CDR1 SGHKS and CDR2 YYEKEE (reference sequence). V was shortened by 2 bases and J by 3 bases, with 9 bases between the two germline ends. This CDR3 region has 14 residues. Here the CDR3 DNA reads TGTGCCAGCAGCTTTGAGGAGTTCTACAATGAGCAGTTCTTC. Amino acids: CASSFEEFYNEQFF.

This clonotype was observed at least ten times. The chain links TRBV7-9 to TRBJ2-5; D unclear. The DNA end lines up better with TRBJ2-7; the J call may be wrong. The CDR3 length is 12 residues. Germline V gene data show CDR1 as SEHNR and CDR2 as FQNEAQ (reference sequence). The CDR3, as DNA: TGTGCCAGCAGCTTGTCCCCGGGCGAGCAGTACTTC. Translating gives CASSLSPGEQYF.

This clonotype was recorded a few times. The chain carries TRBV7-2 and TRBJ2-7; D might be TRBD1 (5 bases). The ends were cut back, 5 bases at V and 2 bases at J, with 22 bases in the middle. Germline V CDR1 and CDR2: SGHTA, FQGNSA. The CDR3 runs 17 residues. DNA of the CDR3: TGTGCCAGCAGCCCCGCGGCAGGGCATCTCTGGGCCTACGAGCAGTACTTC. This gives the protein CASSPAAGHLWAYEQYF.